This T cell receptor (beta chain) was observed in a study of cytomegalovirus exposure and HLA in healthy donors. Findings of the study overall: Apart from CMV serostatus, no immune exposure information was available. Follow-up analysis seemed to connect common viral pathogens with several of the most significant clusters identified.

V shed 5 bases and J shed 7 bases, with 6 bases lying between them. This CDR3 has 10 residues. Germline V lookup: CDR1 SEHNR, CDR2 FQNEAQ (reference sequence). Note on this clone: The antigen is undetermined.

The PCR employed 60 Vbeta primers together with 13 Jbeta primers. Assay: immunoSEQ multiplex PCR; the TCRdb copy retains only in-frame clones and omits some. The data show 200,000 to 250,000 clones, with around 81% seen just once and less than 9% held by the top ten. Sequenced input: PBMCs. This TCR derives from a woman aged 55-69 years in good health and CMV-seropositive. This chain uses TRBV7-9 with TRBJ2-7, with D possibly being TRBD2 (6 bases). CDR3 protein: CASSAGEQYF. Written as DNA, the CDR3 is TGTGCCAGCAGCGCGGGAGAGCAGTACTTC.